Listed below are T cell receptor beta chains from one sample, sequenced in a study of T-cell reconstitution after alpha-beta-depleted transplantation in children. TCRdb passed the PCR reads through MiXCR, listing each CDR3 protein once. This table has about 610,000 distinct CDR3 sequences, 20% to 30% appearing once. The source material was PBMCs, sampled before TCRalphabeta/CD19-depleted stem cell transplant. These receptors were taken from a boy under two years old with Wiskott-Aldrich syndrome, due to receive a stem cell transplant. Each CDR3 is given with its conserved first and last residue. Fields, in order: clone size, V gene, D gene, J gene, CDR3 protein, CDR3 DNA. D genes are given only for firm matches. Rows may omit the clone size; those that give it use once, few, many or a size class.

-	TRBV12-3/TRBV12-4	TRBD2	TRBJ2-3	CASRTLSGRVGTDTQYF	TGTGCCAGCAGAACCCTTAGCGGGAGAGTCGGCACAGATACGCAGTATTTT
few	TRBV5-6	TRBD2	TRBJ2-5	CASSLALSGRLQETQYF	TGTGCCAGCAGCTTGGCCCTAAGCGGGAGGCTTCAAGAGACCCAGTACTTC
-	TRBV12-3/TRBV12-4	-	TRBJ2-5	CASSLFGSNPDF	TGTGCCAGCAGTTTATTCGGGTCCAACCCCGACTTC
few	TRBV5-1	-	TRBJ1-6	CASSLSFSQSPLHF	TGCGCCAGCAGCTTGTCGTTCAGCCAATCCCCCCTCCACTTT
-	TRBV11-1	TRBD2	TRBJ2-1	CASSLRERRTSGKRGDEQFF	TGTGCCAGCAGCTTAAGGGAAAGGAGGACTAGCGGAAAAAGGGGCGATGAGCAGTTCTTC
-	TRBV20-1	TRBD1	TRBJ2-7	CSAPAGQGGYEQYF	TGCAGTGCTCCCGCCGGACAGGGCGGGTACGAGCAGTACTTC
-	TRBV5-1	TRBD2	TRBJ2-4	CASSLGGLAGGTKNIQYF	TGCGCCAGCAGCTTGGGGGGACTAGCGGGAGGAACGAAAAACATTCAGTACTTC
few	TRBV20-1	-	TRBJ2-3	CSATSLTESTDTQYF	TGCAGTGCCACTTCCTTGACAGAGAGCACAGATACGCAGTATTTT
-	TRBV2	TRBD2	TRBJ2-5	CASVAAGGPQETQYF	TGTGCCAGCGTCGCAGCGGGAGGACCCCAAGAGACCCAGTACTTC
-	TRBV5-1	-	TRBJ2-7	CASSLGLGGHEQYF	TGCGCCAGCAGCTTGGGCCTGGGAGGACACGAGCAGTACTTC
-	TRBV5-1	-	TRBJ2-2	CASSEAGTSNTGELFF	TGCGCCAGCAGCGAGGCCGGGACTTCGAACACCGGGGAGCTGTTTTTT
few	TRBV28	TRBD2	TRBJ2-3	CASSFLQGAGDPDTQYF	TGTGCCAGCAGTTTCCTACAAGGTGCGGGAGACCCAGATACGCAGTATTTT
few	TRBV30	-	TRBJ1-1	CASKANTEAFF	TGTGCCTCAAAAGCGAACACTGAAGCTTTCTTT
few	TRBV11-2	TRBD1	TRBJ2-3	CASSSRTGRPDTQYF	TGTGCCAGCAGCTCCCGGACAGGGCGGCCAGATACGCAGTATTTT
-	TRBV20-1	-	TRBJ2-3	CSARDEGGGTDTQYF	TGCAGTGCTAGAGATGAGGGAGGTGGGACAGATACGCAGTATTTT
-	TRBV24-1	TRBD2	TRBJ2-2	CATSPTGTKNTGELFF	TGTGCCACCAGTCCCACGGGGACTAAGAACACCGGGGAGCTGTTTTTT
-	TRBV20-1	TRBD2	TRBJ2-1	CSARESGNRNEQFF	TGCAGTGCTAGAGAAAGCGGGAATCGGAATGAGCAGTTCTTC
-	TRBV12-3/TRBV12-4	-	TRBJ2-5	CASSLGAETQYF	TGTGCCAGCAGCCTAGGAGCGGAGACCCAGTACTTC
-	TRBV12-3/TRBV12-4	-	TRBJ2-7	CASSFQVYEQYF	TGTGCCAGCAGTTTTCAAGTCTACGAGCAGTACTTC
once	TRBV10-3	TRBD2	TRBJ2-1	CAIRPGLTNNEQFF	TGTGCCATCAGACCGGGACTAACCAACAATGAGCAGTTCTTC
-	TRBV24-1	TRBD2	TRBJ2-5	CATSDLRASGGEKTQYF	TGTGCCACCAGTGATTTGCGGGCTAGCGGAGGGGAAAAGACCCAGTACTTC
-	TRBV18	TRBD1	TRBJ1-1	CASSLGTDTEAFF	TGTGCCAGCTCCTTAGGGACAGACACTGAAGCTTTCTTT
few	TRBV6-1	TRBD1	TRBJ1-2	CASSRDRPQMNYGYTF	TGTGCCAGCAGTCGGGACAGGCCGCAGATGAACTATGGCTACACCTTC
few	TRBV5-1	-	TRBJ2-6	CASSLSGLAYSGANVLTF	TGCGCCAGCAGTCTCTCGGGACTCGCGTACTCTGGGGCCAACGTCCTGACTTTC
-	TRBV6-1	-	TRBJ2-1	CASSESPSQWNEQFF	TGTGCCAGCAGTGAGAGTCCTTCCCAGTGGAATGAGCAGTTCTTC
few	TRBV19	-	TRBJ2-2	CASSIGANLISGELFF	TGTGCCAGTAGTATAGGGGCTAATCTGATTTCCGGGGAGCTGTTTTTT
few	TRBV5-1	TRBD1	TRBJ2-7	CASSKDREGPYEQYF	TGCGCCAGCAGCAAAGACAGGGAAGGCCCCTACGAGCAGTACTTC
-	TRBV27	-	TRBJ2-5	CASSLAQKYQETQYF	TGTGCCAGCAGTTTAGCCCAGAAGTACCAAGAGACCCAGTACTTC
few	TRBV6-1	TRBD2	TRBJ2-3	CASTKRDPTDTQYF	TGTGCCAGCACCAAGCGGGATCCGACAGATACGCAGTATTTT
few	TRBV10-3	-	TRBJ2-1	CAIRSSEGYNEQFF	TGTGCCATCAGATCTAGCGAAGGCTACAATGAGCAGTTCTTC
few	TRBV20-1	-	TRBJ1-2	CSARSGGYYGYTF	TGCAGTGCTAGATCTGGCGGATACTATGGCTACACCTTC
few	TRBV7-3	TRBD1	TRBJ1-1	CASSITGGPYTEAFF	TGTGCCAGCAGCATAACAGGGGGGCCTTACACTGAAGCTTTCTTT